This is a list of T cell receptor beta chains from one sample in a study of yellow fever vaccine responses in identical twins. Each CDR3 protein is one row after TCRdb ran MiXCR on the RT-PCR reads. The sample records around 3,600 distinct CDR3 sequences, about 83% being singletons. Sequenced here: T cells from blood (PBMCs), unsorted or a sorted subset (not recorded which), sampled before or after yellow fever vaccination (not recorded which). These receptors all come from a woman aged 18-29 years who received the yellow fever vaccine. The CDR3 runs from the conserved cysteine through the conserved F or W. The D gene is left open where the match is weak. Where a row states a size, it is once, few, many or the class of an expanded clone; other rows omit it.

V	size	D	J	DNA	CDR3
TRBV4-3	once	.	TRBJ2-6	TGCGCCAGCAGCCAAGAAGCGGCCTCTGGGGCCAACGTCCTGACTTTC	CASSQEAASGANVLTF
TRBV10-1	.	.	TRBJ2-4	TGCGCCAGCAGTGGCCCCAGGGACGGAGCCAAAAACATTCAGTACTTC	CASSGPRDGAKNIQYF
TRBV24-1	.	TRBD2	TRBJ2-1	TGTGCCACCAGTGACACCACTAGCGGTACCTACAATGAGCAGTTCTTC	CATSDTTSGTYNEQFF
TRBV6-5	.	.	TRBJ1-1	TGTGCCAGCAGTTACTTTGGGGGGGGACTTAAGACTGAAGCTTTCTTT	CASSYFGGGLKTEAFF
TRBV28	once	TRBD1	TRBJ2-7	TGTGCCAGCAGTCGGGACAGGGACGAGCAGTACTTC	CASSRDRDEQYF
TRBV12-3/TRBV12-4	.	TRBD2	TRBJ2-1	TGTGCCAGCAGTTTGGAACTAGCGGTTAATGAGCAGTTCTTC	CASSLELAVNEQFF
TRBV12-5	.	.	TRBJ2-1	TGTGCTAGTCGGGGTTACAATGAGCAGTTCTTC	CASRGYNEQFF
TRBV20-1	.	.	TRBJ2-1	TGCAGTGCTAACAGACTAGGAAATAACAATGAGCAGTTCTTC	CSANRLGNNNEQFF
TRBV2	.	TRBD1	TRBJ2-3	TGTGCCAGCAAGACAGGGCTAAGCACAGATACGCAGTATTTT	CASKTGLSTDTQYF
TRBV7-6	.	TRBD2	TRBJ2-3	TGTGCCAGCAGCTTAGCGGGGGGGACAGATACGCAGTATTTT	CASSLAGGTDTQYF
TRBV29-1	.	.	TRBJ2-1	TGCAGCGTCGGGACACTAGATTACAATGAGCAGTTCTTC	CSVGTLDYNEQFF
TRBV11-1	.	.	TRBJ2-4	TGTGCCAGCAGCTTAATAGGTGGCGGAGCCAAAAACATTCAGTACTTC	CASSLIGGGAKNIQYF
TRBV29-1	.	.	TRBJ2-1	TGCAGCCCCCTGATGCTGGGGTCGGATGAGCAGTTCTTC	CSPLMLGSDEQFF
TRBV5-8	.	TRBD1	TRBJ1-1	TGTGCCAGCAGCTTGGGGGACAGGGAGAACACTGAAGCTTTCTTT	CASSLGDRENTEAFF
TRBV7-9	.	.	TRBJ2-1	TGTGCCAGCAGCTTAGTGCGAGGCAGCTCCTACAATGAGCAGTTCTTC	CASSLVRGSSYNEQFF
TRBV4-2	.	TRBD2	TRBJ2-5	TGTGCCAGCGGGCTAGCGGGGGGGCCGGGGGAGACCCAGTACTTC	CASGLAGGPGETQYF
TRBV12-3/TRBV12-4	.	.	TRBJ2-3	TGTGCCAGCACCTTATGGGGGGCAGATACGCAGTATTTT	CASTLWGADTQYF
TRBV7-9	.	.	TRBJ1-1	TGTGCCAGCAGCAACGATCGAGACAGAAATTACACTGAAGCTTTCTTT	CASSNDRDRNYTEAFF
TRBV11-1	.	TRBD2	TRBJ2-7	TGTGCCAGCAGCTCGGGACTAGTCTACGAGCAGTACTTC	CASSSGLVYEQYF
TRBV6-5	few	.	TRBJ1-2	TGTGCCAGCAGTTACTTCGACAGATTCGGAGGCTACACCTTC	CASSYFDRFGGYTF
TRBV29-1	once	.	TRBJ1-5	TGCAGCGCTCGTAGGGGTGACAATCAGCCCCAGCATTTT	CSARRGDNQPQHF
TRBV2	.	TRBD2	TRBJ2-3	TGTGCCAGCAGTCATTGGAACGGGAGGGAATCGGATACGCAGTATTTT	CASSHWNGRESDTQYF
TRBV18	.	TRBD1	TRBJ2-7	TGTGCCAGCTCACCAAAAGGACAGGGGAGGTACGAGCAGTACTTC	CASSPKGQGRYEQYF
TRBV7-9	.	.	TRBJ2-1	TGTGCCAGCAGCTTAGAAGGAGAGCAGTTCTTC	CASSLEGEQFF
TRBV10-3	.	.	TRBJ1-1	TGTGCCATCAGTGAGGAGACGGCGAGAATGAACACTGAAGCTTTCTTT	CAISEETARMNTEAFF
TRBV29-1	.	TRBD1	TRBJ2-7	TGCAGCGCAGGACAGGCGTTAACCTACGAGCAGTACTTC	CSAGQALTYEQYF
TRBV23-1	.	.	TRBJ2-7	TGCGCCAGCAGTCAACTCACCGACGGCTCCCCCTCCAGATACGAGCAGTACTTC	CASSQLTDGSPSRYEQYF
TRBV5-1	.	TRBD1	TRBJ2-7	TGCGCCAGCAGCATCGACAGGGACTCCTACGAGCAGTACTTC	CASSIDRDSYEQYF
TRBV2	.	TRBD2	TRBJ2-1	TGTGCCAGCAGGGAGCGACTAGCGAGAGGAATGGTGGGCTCCTACAATGAGCAGTTCTTC	CASRERLARGMVGSYNEQFF
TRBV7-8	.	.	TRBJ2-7	TGTGCCAGCATGCTAATGGGAATTGATAGCTCCTACGAGCAGTACTTC	CASMLMGIDSSYEQYF
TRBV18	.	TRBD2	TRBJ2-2	TGTGCCAGCTCACGGACTAGCGGGGAGCCCGGGGAGCTGTTTTTT	CASSRTSGEPGELFF
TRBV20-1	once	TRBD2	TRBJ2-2	TGCAGTGCTACCAGACTAGCCGCGAACACCGGGGAGCTGTTTTTT	CSATRLAANTGELFF
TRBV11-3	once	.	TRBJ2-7	TGTGCCAGCAGCTTTGGGACCGCCTACGAGCAGTACTTC	CASSFGTAYEQYF
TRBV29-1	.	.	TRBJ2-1	TGCAGCGTCCCCATCAAGGGAATATTCGATGAGCAGTTCTTC	CSVPIKGIFDEQFF
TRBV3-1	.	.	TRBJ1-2	TGTGCCAGCAGCCTCGCCAAAATGGCTGGCTACACCTTC	CASSLAKMAGYTF
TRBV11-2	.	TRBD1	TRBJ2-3	TGTGCCAGCAGCTCCGACAGGGGACAGTATTTT	CASSSDRGQYF
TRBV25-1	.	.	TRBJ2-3	TGTGCCAGCAGTGTTGGCAGGGTCGCAGATACGCAGTATTTT	CASSVGRVADTQYF
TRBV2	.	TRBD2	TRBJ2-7	TGTGCCAGCCAAGGGACTAGCGGCTACGAGCAGTACTTC	CASQGTSGYEQYF
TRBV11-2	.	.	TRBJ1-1	TGTGCCAGCAGCTCAAACACTGAAGCTTTCTTT	CASSSNTEAFF
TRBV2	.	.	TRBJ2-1	TGTGCCAGCAGTGGACAGATGAACAATGAGCAGTTCTTC	CASSGQMNNEQFF
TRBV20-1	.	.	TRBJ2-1	TGCAGTGCTAGAATCCTGACCGGGGTGGGTAATGAGCAGTTCTTC	CSARILTGVGNEQFF